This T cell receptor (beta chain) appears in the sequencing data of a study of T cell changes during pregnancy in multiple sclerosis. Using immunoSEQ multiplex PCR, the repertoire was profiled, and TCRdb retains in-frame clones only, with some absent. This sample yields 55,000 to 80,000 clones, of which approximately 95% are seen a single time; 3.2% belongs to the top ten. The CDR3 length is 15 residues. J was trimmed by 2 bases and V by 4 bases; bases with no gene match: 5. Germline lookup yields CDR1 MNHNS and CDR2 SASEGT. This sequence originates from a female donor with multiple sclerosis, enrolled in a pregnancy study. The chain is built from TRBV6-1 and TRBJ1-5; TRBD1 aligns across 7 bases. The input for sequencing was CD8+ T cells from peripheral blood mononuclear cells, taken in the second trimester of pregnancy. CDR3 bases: TGTGCCAGCAGTGCATGGCAGGGGGGCAATCAGCCCCAGCATTTT. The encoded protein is CASSAWQGGNQPQHF.